This paragraph reports one T cell receptor beta chain. This clonotype appeared many times. Its antigen remains undetermined. No clone much larger than this one lies a single base away; base qualities are absent. For this chain, trimming is 5 bases at the V end and 6 bases at the J end, and the number of junction bases without a gene match is 16. CDR1 SEHNR and CDR2 FQNEAQ were looked up in the germline V gene (reference sequence). The CDR3 spans 18 residues, from the cysteine through the phenylalanine. The sequence is cut down to CDR3 DNA, 54 bases in frame from base 1. The record originates from a study of T cells in Graves' hyperthyroidism and ophthalmopathy (dated by TCRdb to between 2018 and 2021). About the study as a whole: Peripheral blood was collected at initial diagnosis, before any treatment. TCR V-J signatures able to tell the groups apart were searched for in a discovery cohort of 95 to 100 patients, of whom more than 40 had Graves' ophthalmopathy and some 60 had stable Graves' hyperthyroidism. Prospective prediction of ophthalmopathy was tested in an independent validation cohort of under 20 hyperthyroidism patients and 17 patients who later progressed to ophthalmopathy. The approximately 100 discovery patients were randomly divided into training and test sets at a 7:3 ratio. The study also compared thyroid tissue and blood T-cell repertoires from a handful of Graves' hyperthyroidism patients. Following sampling, methimazole starting at 30 mg daily was given to hyperthyroidism patients, and high-dose intravenous methylprednisolone was given to ophthalmopathy patients. According to the paper, TCR Vbeta CDR3 sequencing was carried out on some 130 peripheral blood samples, which came from under 50 ophthalmopathy, approximately 78 hyperthyroidism and approximately 17 progressor patients. The research as a whole found: No statistical method was used to set the sample size in advance, and investigators knew the group allocation. Most expanded thyroid clonotypes (frequency above 0.001) were also found in blood, which suggests that blood repertoires may mirror thyroid immune responses. In validation, the model predicted progression to ophthalmopathy with roughly 70% sensitivity and 72% to 85% specificity, a median of 6.5 months before onset. Ophthalmopathy was separated from stable hyperthyroidism by a 13 V-J signature model, with roughly 88% sensitivity and around 81% specificity obtained in cross-validation and 80%/75% obtained in testing.

Moderately to severely active disease, a Clinical Activity Score of at least 3, a NOSPECS grade of at least 4, and a duration under 3 months were present in ophthalmopathy patients. Any patient with an uncontrolled infection, another autoimmune disease, pregnancy or lactation was excluded. Diagnoses were based on clinical symptoms, serum thyroxine and TRAb, thyroid ultrasound and orbital computed tomography. PBMCs were isolated from 8 to 10 ml of fresh peripheral blood by Ficoll-Paque density gradient centrifugation. Total RNA was extracted using Trizol reagent, and RNA quality was assessed on an Agilent 2100 Bioanalyzer. The TCR beta CDR3 regions were amplified from RNA transcripts. The first round of RT-PCR for the TCR CDR3 was performed with the HTBI primer set and the Qiagen OneStep RT-PCR kit. A second multiplex PCR round built the libraries, followed by size selection and purification. Paired-end sequencing of the libraries was performed with 100 bp reads on an Illumina HiSeq2000. The published analysis was carried out like this. Raw data were processed with SOAPnuke, discarding reads with adapters, uncalled bases, mean Phred below 15, or no exact constant-primer or identifier match. COPE v1.2.5 was used to merge high-quality paired reads, and clonotypes were defined as unique nucleotide sequences. MiTCR v1.1 was used to align clonotypes to the IMGT TRBV, TRBD and TRBJ reference segments. The analysis included only V-J combinations with a frequency above 0.0001, which together covered 99% to 99.2% of the repertoires. The TCS score was defined as F50 (clonal expansion) divided by E x V (chaos), with BLOSUM62-based TCRdist calculated between CDR3 peptides within each V-J. Welch's t-statistics and random forest reduced around 520 V-J features to some 14, which were used in a naive Bayes classifier (R e1071). Through fastp at Q25 and MiXCR, TCRdb rebuilt clones from the public reads, retaining in-frame beta chains. Under each unique CDR3 protein, matching rows form one entry showing the most common genes and DNA. These V and J calls are TCRdb output, not the study's own analysis. The sample records approximately 410,000 distinct CDR3 sequences, approximately 14% of which are singletons. Of the sample, roughly 13% is held by the ten largest clones.

The V and J segments used are TRBV7-9 and TRBJ2-2; the central 9 bases match TRBD1. This sequence was found in a young man with Graves' ophthalmopathy. Sequences were obtained from blood. The bases are TGTGCCAGCAGCCCTCGCTCAACAGGGGGCGTGGGAGCCGGGGAGCTGTTTTTT. This sequence encodes CASSPRSTGGVGAGELFF. When the CDR3 is completed using the reference TRBV7-9 and TRBJ2-2 genes on either side, the full variable domain is DTGVSQNPRHKITKRGQNVTFRCDPISEHNRLYWYRQTLGQGPEFLTYFQNEAQLEKSRLLSDRFSAERPKGSFSTLEIQRTEQGDSAMYLCASSPRSTGGVGAGELFFGEGSRLTVL.